The subject of this entry is one T cell receptor beta chain. Antigen: not known. This sample is part of a study of shared clonotypes between healthy human individuals. Study observations and caveats: Shared clonotypes: approximately 5.3% naive CD4, under 4% naive CD8, roughly 2.4% memory CD4, 0.4% to 0.5% memory CD8. Only blood underwent sampling, and tissue repertoires likely differ.

At the deep level, the assay was run. Measured with immunoSEQ multiplex PCR; TCRdb has only the in-frame clones, and not every one. The table includes nearly 750,000 clones, around 70% detected once. This clonotype originated in a woman aged 25 to 39 in good health. Sequencing input: memory CD4+ T cells sorted from blood. Subset defined: CD45RA-negative fraction.

The CDR3 sequence: CASSREQGANTGELFF. Written as DNA, the CDR3 is TGTGCCAGCAGCCGCGAACAGGGGGCGAACACCGGGGAGCTGTTTTTT. This rearrangement joins TRBV11-1 to TRBJ2-2; 8 bases match TRBD1. There are 16 residues in the CDR3. The V gene end was trimmed by 5 bases and the J gene end by 0 bases; junction bases not matched to a gene: 5. Germline V gives CDR1 SGHAT, CDR2 FQDESV (reference sequence).